The rows below give T cell receptor beta chains drawn from one sample of a study of cytomegalovirus exposure and HLA in healthy donors. TCRdb's table, derived via immunoSEQ multiplex PCR, lists solely in-frame clones and lacks some. The data contain around 100,000 clones, approximately 60% of them singletons. The sample comprised PBMCs. All receptors derive from a woman aged 25 to 39 in good health and CMV-seronegative. Each CDR3 is given with its conserved first and last residue. D genes are given only for firm matches. Clone size is shown for a subset of rows, as once, few, many or a class of expanded clone.

cdr3_aa: CASSPDPIAGGADTQYF
cdr3_nt: TGTGCCAGCAGCCCAGACCCTATAGCGGGAGGGGCAGATACGCAGTATTTT
v_call: TRBV4-2
d_call: TRBD2
clone_size: few
j_call: TRBJ2-3

cdr3_aa: CASSLIRGPTNYGYTF
cdr3_nt: TGTGCCAGCAGCTTAATCAGGGGGCCAACTAACTATGGCTACACCTTC
v_call: TRBV7-2
d_call: TRBD1
clone_size: few
j_call: TRBJ1-2

cdr3_aa: CASSVGPQGQGAYEQYF
cdr3_nt: TGTGCCAGCAGCGTAGGCCCCCAGGGACAGGGGGCCTACGAGCAGTACTTC
v_call: TRBV9
d_call: TRBD1
clone_size: .
j_call: TRBJ2-7

cdr3_aa: CASSQTGTGIREQFF
cdr3_nt: TGCGCCAGCAGCCAAACCGGGACAGGGATTAGGGAGCAGTTCTTC
v_call: TRBV4-1
d_call: TRBD1
clone_size: few
j_call: TRBJ2-1

cdr3_aa: CAISPAGENSNQPQHF
cdr3_nt: TGTGCCATCAGCCCGGCGGGAGAGAATAGCAATCAGCCCCAGCATTTT
v_call: TRBV10-3
d_call: .
clone_size: .
j_call: TRBJ1-5

cdr3_aa: CASSSTPGYTGELFF
cdr3_nt: TGTGCCAGCAGCTCTACACCAGGATACACCGGGGAGCTGTTTTTT
v_call: TRBV11-2
d_call: .
clone_size: few
j_call: TRBJ2-2

cdr3_aa: CASSAPLEGGGYGYTF
cdr3_nt: TGTGCCAGCAGTGCCCCCTTGGAGGGCGGTGGCTATGGCTACACCTTC
v_call: TRBV27
d_call: .
clone_size: .
j_call: TRBJ1-2

cdr3_aa: CASSVSVEQYF
cdr3_nt: TGTGCCAGCAGTGTGAGTGTCGAGCAGTACTTC
v_call: TRBV2
d_call: .
clone_size: .
j_call: TRBJ2-7

cdr3_aa: CASSETSGRANEQFF
cdr3_nt: TGTGCCAGCAGTGAGACTAGCGGGAGAGCCAATGAGCAGTTCTTC
v_call: TRBV2
d_call: TRBD2
clone_size: .
j_call: TRBJ2-1

cdr3_aa: CASSIDGSSYNEQFF
cdr3_nt: TGTGCCAGTAGTATTGACGGGAGCTCCTACAATGAGCAGTTCTTC
v_call: TRBV19
d_call: .
clone_size: once
j_call: TRBJ2-1

cdr3_aa: CASRSGGSTLYEQYF
cdr3_nt: TGTGCCAGCAGGTCCGGAGGGTCCACCCTTTACGAGCAGTACTTC
v_call: TRBV7-3
d_call: .
clone_size: .
j_call: TRBJ2-7

cdr3_aa: CATYVGRVETQYF
cdr3_nt: TGTGCCACGTATGTGGGGCGAGTAGAGACCCAGTACTTC
v_call: TRBV7-2
d_call: .
clone_size: .
j_call: TRBJ2-5

cdr3_aa: CASSLQTGAGANVLTF
cdr3_nt: TGTGCCAGCAGCTTACAAACAGGGGCTGGGGCCAACGTCCTGACTTTC
v_call: TRBV7-2
d_call: TRBD1
clone_size: .
j_call: TRBJ2-6

cdr3_aa: CASRRDRGTGELFF
cdr3_nt: TGTGCCAGCAGAAGGGACAGGGGTACCGGGGAGCTGTTTTTT
v_call: TRBV2
d_call: TRBD1
clone_size: .
j_call: TRBJ2-2

cdr3_aa: CASTQGTGELFF
cdr3_nt: TGTGCCAGCACCCAGGGTACCGGGGAGCTGTTTTTT
v_call: TRBV28
d_call: .
clone_size: .
j_call: TRBJ2-2

cdr3_aa: CASYGGTGVDNQPQHF
cdr3_nt: TGTGCCAGTTATGGGGGCACAGGGGTGGACAATCAGCCCCAGCATTTT
v_call: TRBV19
d_call: TRBD1
clone_size: once
j_call: TRBJ1-5

cdr3_aa: CASSAGTGQETQYF
cdr3_nt: TGTGCCAGCTCAGCCGGGACAGGGCAAGAGACCCAGTACTTC
v_call: TRBV18
d_call: TRBD1
clone_size: .
j_call: TRBJ2-5

cdr3_aa: CASSEALLEPYNEQFF
cdr3_nt: TGTGCCAGCAGTGAAGCGCTTCTGGAGCCCTACAATGAGCAGTTCTTC
v_call: TRBV6-1
d_call: .
clone_size: .
j_call: TRBJ2-1